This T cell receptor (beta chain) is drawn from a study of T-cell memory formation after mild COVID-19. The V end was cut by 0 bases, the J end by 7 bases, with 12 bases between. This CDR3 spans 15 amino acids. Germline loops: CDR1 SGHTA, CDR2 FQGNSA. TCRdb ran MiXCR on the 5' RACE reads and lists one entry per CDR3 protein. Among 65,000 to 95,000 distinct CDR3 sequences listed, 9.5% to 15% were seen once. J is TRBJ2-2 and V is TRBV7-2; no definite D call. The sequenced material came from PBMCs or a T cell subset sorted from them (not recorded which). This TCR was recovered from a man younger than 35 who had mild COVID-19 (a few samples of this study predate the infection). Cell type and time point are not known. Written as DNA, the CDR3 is TGTGCCAGCAGCTTAGCGGCCAGCGAAGGCGGGGAGCTGTTTTTT. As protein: CASSLAASEGGELFF.